This T cell receptor (beta chain) originates from a study of human T cells and chemical hapten exposure. Time point denoted: patch test 1, 2 weeks after DPC sensitization. Specified treatment: therapeutic diphenylcyclopropenone sensitization with weekly scalp DPC. As handled by the study authors: Counting gave a median of roughly 97,000 TCRs per sample, with values ranging from about 23,224 to 700,000. One entry per CDR3 protein results from TCRdb running MiXCR on the RACE reads. TCRdb's processing, not the authors', yielded these V and J calls. The table lists around 120,000 distinct CDR3 sequences, approximately 15% of them singletons. This CDR3 spans 16 amino acids. Germline CDR1 LGHNA, CDR2 YSLEER. The V segment lost 1 base and the J segment 7 bases; nucleotides outside the gene matches: 5. This clonotype was seen a few times.

The J gene is TRBJ2-1, the V gene TRBV4-3; TRBD2 agrees at 12 bases. The source of this sequence is a man between 18 and 35 years old with alopecia areata. Some clones in this sample may be carry-over from other donors' samples. The source material was whole blood, sampled in connection with sensitization to the hapten diphenylcyclopropenone (DPC). CDR3 protein: CASSQGTGTSGNEQFF. The CDR3, as DNA: TGCGCCAGCAGCCAAGGGACCGGGACTAGCGGGAATGAGCAGTTCTTC.